This T cell receptor beta chain was obtained from a study of lymphopenia after photon versus proton radiotherapy. The study, taken as a whole, reports: Under photons, naive T cells and diversity fell while effector/memory populations rose. Only patients who died were analyzed for survival; proton advantage is unproven. In patients who died, overall survival fell as post-nadir TCR diversity dropped more. After lymphocyte nadir, photon-treated repertoires showed oligoclonal expansion, especially CD8+ Temra.

In regard to this clone: Its matching antigen is unknown.

Repertoires were generated with immunoSEQ multiplex PCR, while TCRdb's copy carries only in-frame clones and drops some. Of under 75,000 clones in the sample, around 93% were seen once. The CDR3 totals 12 residues. Germline values: CDR1 GTSNPN, CDR2 SVGIG (reference sequence). Trimming left V 3 bases short and J 0 bases short, with 0 bases between. The chain recombines TRBV30 with TRBJ2-6; no clear D. This sequence originates from a woman aged 40 to 50 with cholangiocarcinoma. The sequenced sample was peripheral blood, obtained from a patient treated with photon-based radiotherapy. CDR3 nucleotides: TGTGCCTGGAGCTCTGGGGCCAACGTCCTGACTTTC. It codes for CAWSSGANVLTF.